A single sample is the source of the 28 T cell receptor beta chains below, sequenced in a study of shared clonotypes between healthy human individuals. Naive CD8 cells were CD45RO-negative, positively selected for CCR7, excluding terminally differentiated effector memory CD45RA+ cells. Using immunoSEQ multiplex PCR, the repertoire was profiled, and TCRdb retains in-frame clones only, with some absent. The sample has some 630,000 clones, roughly 96% seen once. The sequenced material came from naive CD8+ T cells sorted from blood. Every receptor here comes from a woman in her 30s in good health.

The chain recombines TRBV7-2 with TRBJ2-1, with D unresolved. CDR3 size: 15 residues. Germline lookup yields CDR1 SGHTA and CDR2 FQGNSA. The ends were cut back, 4 bases at V and 0 bases at J, with 10 bases in the middle. The CDR3: CASSSRTSSYNEQFF. Here the CDR3 DNA reads TGTGCCAGCAGCTCCCGGACCAGCTCCTACAATGAGCAGTTCTTC.

CDR3 loop: CASSMMHFDPYQETQYF. The CDR3 DNA follows: TGTGCCAGCAGCATGATGCATTTTGACCCATACCAAGAGACCCAGTACTTC. This chain connects TRBV11-1 to TRBJ2-5; D unclear. The germline gives CDR1 SGHAT, CDR2 FQDESV (reference sequence). The CDR3 sequence is 17 residues long. V was clipped by 5 bases and J by 0 bases, with 19 bases between them. The full variable domain, rest sourced from reference TRBV11-1 and TRBJ2-5, is EAEVAQSPRYKITEKSQAVAFWCDPISGHATLYWYRQILGQGPELLVQFQDESVVDDSQLPKDRFSAERLKGVDSTLKIQPAELGDSAMYLCASSMMHFDPYQETQYFGPGTRLLVL.

J is TRBJ1-4 and V is TRBV27; 8 bases line up with TRBD1. This CDR3 spans 15 amino acids. Germline V gives CDR1 MNHEY, CDR2 SMNVEV (reference sequence). The junction had 2 bases not matched to a gene; V was cut back by 4 bases and J by 1 base. The CDR3 reads CASSSDRETNEKLFF. For the CDR3, the DNA is TGTGCCAGCAGTTCGGACAGGGAAACTAATGAAAAACTGTTTTTT.

The V call is TRBV19, the J call TRBJ1-5; D ambiguous. Trimming shortened V by 10 bases and J by 1 base, and 14 bases separated the two germline ends. CDR3 length: 14 amino acids. Germline assignment: CDR1 LNHDA and CDR2 SQIVND (reference sequence). The CDR3 nucleotides are TGTGCCACCAGTGCGGTGGGGAGCAATCAGCCCCAGCATTTT. This sequence encodes CATSAVGSNQPQHF.

Points on this clone: This same CDR3 is encoded by further DNA sequences in the sample. The chain joins TRBV5-1 to TRBJ2-7; TRBD2 matches 12 bases. Germline loops: CDR1 SGHRS, CDR2 YFSETQ. V lost 3 bases, J lost 2 bases, and 0 bases stayed unmatched. The CDR3 loop spans 14 amino acids. The CDR3 DNA sequence: TGCGCCAGCAGCTGGACTAGCGGGACCTACGAGCAGTACTTC. Translating gives CASSWTSGTYEQYF.

The chain has TRBV14 and TRBJ1-4; the match to TRBD1 covers 8 bases. V was clipped by 0 bases and J by 4 bases; unmatched bases: 4. Germline values: CDR1 SGHDN, CDR2 FVKESK. CDR3 length: 16 amino acids. CDR3 loop: CASSQERTGLNEKLFF. CDR3 in DNA: TGTGCCAGCAGCCAAGAGCGGACAGGGCTTAATGAAAAACTGTTTTTT. The full variable domain, with the rest looked up from reference TRBV14 and TRBJ1-4, is EAGVTQFPSHSVIEKGQTVTLRCDPISGHDNLYWYRRVMGKEIKFLLHFVKESKQDESGMPNNRFLAERTGGTYSTLKVQPAELEDSGVYFCASSQERTGLNEKLFFGSGTQLSVL.

The rearrangement links TRBV10-1 to TRBJ1-5; D remains unclear. Germline CDR1 is WNHNN and CDR2 is SYGVQD (reference sequence). This CDR3 has 16 amino acids. Trimming left V 0 bases short and J 4 bases short, with 13 bases between. The CDR3 region has the DNA TGCGCCAGCAGTGAGTCTAGGGCCAAGGTGAATCAGCCCCAGCATTTT. Its protein product is CASSESRAKVNQPQHF.

V and J are TRBV20-1 and TRBJ2-7, with D uncertain. V dropped 3 bases and J dropped 4 bases, with 4 bases sitting between them. CDR1 and CDR2 from the germline V gene are DFQATT and SNEGSKA (reference sequence). This CDR3 has 10 residues. The CDR3 region has the DNA TGCAGTGCTAGCGCGTACGAGCAGTACTTC. It translates to CSASAYEQYF.

The rearrangement joins TRBV10-1 to TRBJ2-7, with D tentatively TRBD2 (6 bases). The germline V gene has CDR1 WNHNN and CDR2 SYGVQD (reference sequence). The V end lost 6 bases, the J end lost 5 bases, and 11 bases lay between the germline ends. The CDR3 has 12 amino acids. The CDR3: CASSPGGNEQYF. The CDR3 DNA reads TGCGCCAGCAGCCCCGGCGGGAACGAGCAGTACTTC.

The chain recombines TRBV5-1 with TRBJ2-7; TRBD2 matches at 9 bases. From germline, CDR1 is SGHRS and CDR2 YFSETQ. This CDR3 region has 16 residues. The junction had 13 bases not matched to a gene; V was cut back by 4 bases and J by 5 bases. The CDR3 DNA follows: TGCGCCAGCAGCCCGACAGCGGGAGGAGTTATCGACGAGCAGTACTTC. Amino acid sequence: CASSPTAGGVIDEQYF.

The J gene is TRBJ2-5, the V gene TRBV11-2; D ambiguous. Trimming pared 5 bases from V and 4 bases from J, leaving 14 bases between. The CDR3 has 14 amino acids. Germline loops: CDR1 SGHAT, CDR2 FQNNGV. The CDR3 sequence: CASSLPGLLETQYF. The DNA for the CDR3 is TGTGCCAGCAGCCTCCCGGGTCTCCTAGAGACCCAGTACTTC.

V usage is TRBV27 and J usage is TRBJ2-3; 10 nucleotides align to TRBD2. After removal of 4 bases from V and 6 bases from J, the junction contained 13 bases not matched to a gene. Germline values: CDR1 MNHEY, CDR2 SMNVEV (reference sequence). This CDR3 is built from 17 residues. This CDR3 reads CASSSRTSGRSWDTQYF. For the CDR3, the DNA is TGTGCCAGCAGTTCCCGGACTAGCGGCCGCTCATGGGATACGCAGTATTTT.

The chain recombines TRBV27 with TRBJ2-7, with 9 bases fitting TRBD1. The CDR3 has 16 residues. Per germline, CDR1 MNHEY and CDR2 SMNVEV (reference sequence). V shed 3 bases, J shed 3 bases, and the junction held 9 bases outside the gene matches. CDR3 nucleotide sequence: TGTGCCAGCAGTTTCAAGGGGACAGGGTTATTCTACGAGCAGTACTTC. Amino acid sequence: CASSFKGTGLFYEQYF.

CDR3 sequence reads: CASSPGPYAEAFF. Here the CDR3 DNA reads TGTGCCAGCAGTCCCGGGCCCTACGCTGAAGCTTTCTTT. This rearrangement joins TRBV6-6 to TRBJ1-1; D unclear. Germline V gives CDR1 MNHNY, CDR2 SVGAGI (reference sequence). This CDR3 comprises 13 residues. V lost 5 bases and J 6 bases, leaving 13 bases between the germline ends.

The chain employs TRBV14 and TRBJ1-1; D is ambiguous. The CDR3 totals 18 residues. V was pared by 0 bases and J by 5 bases, with 22 bases between. Germline V gene lookup returns CDR1 SGHDN and CDR2 FVKESK. The CDR3 spells CASSQDFVENSWGTEAFF. DNA of the CDR3: TGTGCCAGCAGCCAAGATTTCGTAGAGAACAGTTGGGGTACTGAAGCTTTCTTT.

CDR3 sequence reads: CASSENGLAGSYEQYF. CDR3 nucleotide sequence: TGTGCCAGCAGTGAAAATGGACTAGCGGGTTCCTACGAGCAGTACTTC. This chain uses TRBV6-1 with TRBJ2-7, with 11 bases aligning to TRBD2. From germline, CDR1 is MNHNS and CDR2 SASEGT. V trimming: 2 bases; J trimming: 1 base; junction bases outside the gene matches: 4. This CDR3 spans 16 amino acids.

The chain combines TRBV10-2 with TRBJ2-7; D is perhaps TRBD2 (6 bases). Looked up from germline, CDR1 is WSHSY and CDR2 is SAAADI. V lost 4 bases and J lost 7, with 14 bases in between. CDR3 length: 13 residues. CDR3 sequence reads: CASSGHPGREQYF. The CDR3 nucleotides are TGCGCCAGCAGTGGTCACCCGGGGAGGGAGCAGTACTTC.

The count of this clone is one. This sequence joins TRBV5-4 and TRBJ2-2; D may be TRBD2 (6 bases). Looked up from germline, CDR1 is SGHNT and CDR2 is YYREEE (reference sequence). The V and J ends lost 3 bases and 7 bases respectively, with 13 bases between them. This CDR3 contains 14 residues. CDR3 sequence: CASSWRGSFGELFF. CDR3 sequence (DNA): TGTGCCAGCAGCTGGAGGGGCAGCTTCGGGGAGCTGTTTTTT.

The J gene is TRBJ1-2, the V gene TRBV28; a possible D gene is TRBD1 (5 bases). V lost 1 base and J 9 bases, leaving 12 bases between the germline ends. CDR1 and CDR2 from the germline V gene are MDHEN and SYDVKM. There are 13 residues in the CDR3. The CDR3 sequence: CASSLFQGMRYTF. Written as DNA, the CDR3 is TGTGCCAGCAGTTTATTTCAGGGAATGCGCTACACCTTC.

The CDR3 DNA follows: TGTGCCAGCAGCGTAGTTGAACAGATTGAAGCTTTCTTT. Its protein is CASSVVEQIEAFF. The chain combines TRBV9 with TRBJ1-1; D is uncertain. V was clipped by 0 bases and J by 7 bases, with 10 bases between them. The CDR3 has 13 amino acids. In germline, CDR1 is SGDLS, CDR2 YYNGEE.

The chain recombines TRBV5-4 with TRBJ1-2; D perhaps matches TRBD1 (6 bases). The V end was cut by 1 base, the J end by 4 bases, with 14 bases between. Germline V lookup: CDR1 SGHNT, CDR2 YYREEE (reference sequence). This CDR3 has 15 amino acids. CDR3 in DNA: TGTGCCAGCAGCTTGACAGGGTTGGCGCTCTATGGCTACACCTTC. It specifies CASSLTGLALYGYTF.

V gene TRBV9 combines with J gene TRBJ1-1; D unclear. Per germline, CDR1 SGDLS and CDR2 YYNGEE. V was cut by 5 bases and J by 1 base, with 9 bases left in between. The CDR3 extends over 13 amino acids. The CDR3 spells CASRPGENTEAFF. For the CDR3, the DNA is TGTGCCAGCAGGCCTGGGGAGAACACTGAAGCTTTCTTT.

The CDR3 protein is CASSLALGSGRAKREQFF. CDR3 coding DNA: TGTGCCAGCAGTTTAGCCCTAGGTAGCGGGAGGGCGAAGCGTGAGCAGTTCTTC. J is TRBJ2-1 and V is TRBV28; 11 nucleotides align to TRBD2. V was pared by 2 bases and J by 9 bases, with 15 bases of the junction left unmatched. CDR1 is MDHEN and CDR2 is SYDVKM in the germline V gene. The CDR3 length is 18 residues. Complete variable domain (other parts from reference TRBV28 and TRBJ2-1): DVKVTQSSRYLVKRTGEKVFLECVQDMDHENMFWYRQDPGLGLRLIYFSYDVKMKEKGDIPEGYSVSREKKERFSLILESASTNQTSMYLCASSLALGSGRAKREQFFGPGTRLTVL.

The gene calls are TRBV7-7 and TRBJ2-2; 13 bases are shared with TRBD2. The germline CDR1 and CDR2 sequences are SSHAT and FNYEAQ (reference sequence). This CDR3 comprises 18 residues. The V segment lost 4 bases and the J segment 4 bases; nucleotides outside the gene matches: 9. The CDR3 sequence is CASSSAGTSGIITGELFF. CDR3 DNA: TGTGCCAGCAGCTCGGCCGGGACTAGCGGGATAATCACCGGGGAGCTGTTTTTT.

The J gene is TRBJ2-7, the V gene TRBV30, with D possibly matching TRBD1 (6 bases). Deletions cut 2 bases from V and 1 base from J, with 6 bases between. The germline V gene encodes CDR1 GTSNPN and CDR2 SVGIG (reference sequence). There are 12 residues in the CDR3. CDR3 region: CAWSQGSYEQYF. The CDR3, as DNA: TGTGCCTGGAGTCAGGGGTCCTACGAGCAGTACTTC. The full variable domain, rest sourced from reference TRBV30 and TRBJ2-7, is SQTIHQWPATLVQPVGSPLSLECTVEGTSNPNLYWYRQAAGRGLQLLFYSVGIGQISSEVPQNLSASRPQDRQFILSSKKLLLSDSGFYLCAWSQGSYEQYFGPGTRLTVT.

This clone was found once. The V call is TRBV5-8, the J call TRBJ2-2; D ambiguous. V dropped 4 bases and J dropped 4 bases, with 11 bases sitting between them. Germline V gene lookup returns CDR1 SGHTS and CDR2 YDEGEE. There are 14 residues in the CDR3. In nucleotides, the CDR3 is TGTGCCAGCAGCCGTTACGAGGCCACCGGGGAGCTGTTTTTT. Its translation: CASSRYEATGELFF.

J is TRBJ2-7 and V is TRBV5-8; D might be TRBD2 (6 bases). V shed 0 bases and J shed 4 bases, with 11 bases lying between them. Germline lookup yields CDR1 SGHTS and CDR2 YDEGEE. The CDR3 runs to 14 residues. CDR3 region: CASSLESGLYEQYF. The CDR3 bases are TGTGCCAGCAGCTTGGAAAGTGGACTATACGAGCAGTACTTC.

The J gene is TRBJ1-4, the V gene TRBV27, with TRBD1 matching 9 bases. CDR1 and CDR2 from the germline V gene are MNHEY and SMNVEV (reference sequence). J was trimmed by 7 bases and V by 5 bases; bases with no gene match: 8. The CDR3 totals 15 residues. The CDR3: CASSKLRDRAEKLFF. Written as DNA, the CDR3 is TGTGCCAGCAGTAAACTACGGGACAGGGCTGAAAAACTGTTTTTT. Looking up the rest from reference TRBV27 and TRBJ1-4 gives the full variable domain: EAQVTQNPRYLITVTGKKLTVTCSQNMNHEYMSWYRQDPGLGLRQIYYSMNVEVTDKGDVPEGYKVSRKEKRNFPLILESPSPNQTSLYFCASSKLRDRAEKLFFGSGTQLSVL.